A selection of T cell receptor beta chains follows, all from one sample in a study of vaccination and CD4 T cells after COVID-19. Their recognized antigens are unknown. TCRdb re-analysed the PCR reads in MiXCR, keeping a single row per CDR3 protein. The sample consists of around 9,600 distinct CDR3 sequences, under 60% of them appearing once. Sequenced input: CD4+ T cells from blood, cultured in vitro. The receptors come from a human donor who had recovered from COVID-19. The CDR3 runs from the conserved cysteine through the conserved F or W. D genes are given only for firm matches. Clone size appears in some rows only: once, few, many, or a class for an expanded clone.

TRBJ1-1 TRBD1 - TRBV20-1 CSARRQGRAAFF TGCAGTGCTAGACGACAGGGGAGAGCGGCTTTCTTT
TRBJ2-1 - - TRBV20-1 CSALTLNEQFF TGCAGTGCTCTCACCCTGAATGAGCAGTTCTTC
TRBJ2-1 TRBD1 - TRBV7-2 CASRRTGEYNEQFF TGTGCCAGCAGACGGACAGGGGAGTACAATGAGCAGTTCTTC
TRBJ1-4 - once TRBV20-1 CSAREIGAGTEKLFF TGCAGTGCTAGAGAAATTGGGGCGGGAACTGAAAAACTGTTTTTT
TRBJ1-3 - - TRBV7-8 CASRATLSGSSGNTIYF TGTGCCAGCAGAGCGACTCTCTCAGGGAGCTCTGGAAACACCATATATTTT
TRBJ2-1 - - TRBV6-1 CASTPSRGHEQFF TGTGCCAGCACCCCATCCCGGGGCCATGAGCAGTTCTTC
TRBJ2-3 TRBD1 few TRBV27 CASSLLIQGATDTQYF TGTGCCAGCAGTTTATTAATCCAGGGGGCCACAGATACGCAGTATTTT
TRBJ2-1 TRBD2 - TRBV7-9 CASSPGTSGSIVYNEQFF TGTGCCAGCAGCCCAGGGACTAGCGGGAGTATAGTCTACAATGAGCAGTTCTTC
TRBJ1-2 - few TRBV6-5 CASSYSRDGYTF TGTGCCAGCAGTTACTCCAGGGATGGCTACACCTTC
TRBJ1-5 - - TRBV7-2 CASSLSVFSNQPQHF TGTGCCAGCAGCTTATCCGTTTTTAGCAATCAGCCCCAGCATTTT
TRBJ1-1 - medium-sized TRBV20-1 CSAGSEGTEAFF TGCAGTGCTGGGTCCGAGGGCACTGAAGCTTTCTTT
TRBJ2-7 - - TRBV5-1 CASSSYESSYEQYF TGCGCCAGCAGCTCTTACGAAAGCTCCTACGAGCAGTACTTC
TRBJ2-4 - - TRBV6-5 CASSYPGGENIQYF TGTGCCAGCAGTTACCCCGGCGGGGAAAACATTCAGTACTTC
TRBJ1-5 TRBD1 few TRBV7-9 CASSLGTGPSNQPQHF TGTGCCAGCAGCCTGGGGACAGGGCCTAGCAATCAGCCCCAGCATTTT
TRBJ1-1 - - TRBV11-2 CASRPEEQTLEAFF TGTGCCAGCAGGCCGGAAGAACAGACCCTTGAAGCTTTCTTT
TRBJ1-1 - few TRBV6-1 CASSATAEAFF TGTGCCAGCAGTGCTACGGCTGAAGCTTTCTTT
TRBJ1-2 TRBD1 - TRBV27 CASSRTGNYGYTF TGTGCCAGCAGTCGGACAGGGAACTATGGCTACACCTTC
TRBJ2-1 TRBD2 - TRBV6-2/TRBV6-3 CASSPGPRRGGWNEQFF TGTGCCAGCAGTCCCGGGCCGAGACGGGGGGGCTGGAATGAGCAGTTCTTC
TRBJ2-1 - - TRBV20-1 CSARLPVSYNEQFF TGCAGTGCTAGACTCCCGGTCTCCTACAATGAGCAGTTCTTC
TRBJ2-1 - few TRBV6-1 CASSERGHEQFF TGTGCCAGCAGTGAAAGGGGCCATGAGCAGTTCTTC
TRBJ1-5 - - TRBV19 CASSVGSFSNQPQHF TGTGCCAGTAGTGTAGGCAGCTTCAGCAATCAGCCCCAGCATTTT
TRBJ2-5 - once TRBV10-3 CAISRQGGWQETQYF TGTGCCATCAGCCGCCAGGGGGGATGGCAAGAGACCCAGTACTTC
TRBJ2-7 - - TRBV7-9 CASSLDYEQYF TGTGCCAGCAGCTTAGACTACGAGCAGTACTTC
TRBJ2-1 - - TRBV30 CAWSSRGGLNNEQFF TGTGCCTGGAGTTCCCGCGGGGGCTTGAACAATGAGCAGTTCTTC
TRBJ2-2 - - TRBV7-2 CASSLNGGNTGELFF TGTGCCAGCAGCTTAAATGGGGGGAACACCGGGGAGCTGTTTTTT
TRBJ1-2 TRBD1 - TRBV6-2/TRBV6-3 CASSDASTGVYGYTF TGTGCCAGCAGTGACGCCTCAACAGGGGTATATGGCTACACCTTC
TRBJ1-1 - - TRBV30 CARRTVMNTEAFF TGTGCCCGCCGGACAGTCATGAACACTGAAGCTTTCTTT
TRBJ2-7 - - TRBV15 CATSRDTRSYEQYF TGTGCCACCAGCAGAGACACGAGGTCCTACGAGCAGTACTTC
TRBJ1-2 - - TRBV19 CASSRRAQQQNYGYTF TGTGCCAGTAGTAGGCGCGCCCAACAGCAGAACTATGGCTACACCTTC
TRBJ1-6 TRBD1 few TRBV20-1 CSAKTGGSPLHF TGCAGTGCTAAGACAGGGGGCTCACCCCTCCACTTT
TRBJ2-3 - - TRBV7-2 CASSPPGSTDTQYF TGTGCCAGCAGCCCCCCAGGGAGCACAGATACGCAGTATTTT
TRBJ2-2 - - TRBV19 CAATGGLGNTGELFF TGTGCCGCCACCGGGGGGCTCGGGAACACCGGGGAGCTGTTTTTT
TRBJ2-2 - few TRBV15 CATSMATLVNTGELFF TGTGCCACCAGCATGGCCACATTGGTGAACACCGGGGAGCTGTTTTTT
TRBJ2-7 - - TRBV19 CASSGGGTATTGYEQYF TGTGCCAGTAGTGGAGGGGGGACAGCCACTACGGGTTACGAGCAGTACTTC
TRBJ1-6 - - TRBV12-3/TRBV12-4 CASSLDSRGINSPLHF TGTGCCAGCAGTTTAGATTCTAGGGGGATTAATTCACCCCTCCACTTT
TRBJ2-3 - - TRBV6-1 CASSEAWGVNTQYF TGTGCCAGCAGTGAAGCGTGGGGAGTGAATACGCAGTATTTT
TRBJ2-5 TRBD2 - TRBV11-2 CASSSSGGAMKTQYF TGTGCCAGCAGCTCGAGCGGGGGGGCCATGAAGACCCAGTACTTC
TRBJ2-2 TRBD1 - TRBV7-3 CASSLMSVRQGYTGELFF TGTGCCAGCAGCTTAATGTCCGTCCGACAGGGCTACACCGGGGAGCTGTTTTTT
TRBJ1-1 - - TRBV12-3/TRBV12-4 CASSFTSGNTEAFF TGTGCCAGCAGTTTCACTTCAGGGAACACTGAAGCTTTCTTT
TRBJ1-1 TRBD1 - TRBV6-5 CASSYLRGSAYTEAFF TGTGCCAGCAGTTACCTCAGGGGGTCCGCCTACACTGAAGCTTTCTTT
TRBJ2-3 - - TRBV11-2 CASSFPGSTDTQYF TGTGCCAGCAGCTTTCCAGGCAGCACAGATACGCAGTATTTT
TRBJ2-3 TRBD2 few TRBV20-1 CSASSPQGSGSPDTQYF TGCAGTGCTAGTTCCCCCCAGGGGAGCGGGAGCCCAGATACGCAGTATTTT
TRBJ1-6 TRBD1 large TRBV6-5 CASSYFNRGSLYSPLHF TGTGCCAGCAGTTACTTTAACAGGGGTAGTTTATATTCACCCCTCCACTTT
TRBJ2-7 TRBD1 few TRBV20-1 CSARDVTGVYEQYF TGCAGTGCTAGAGATGTGACAGGGGTCTACGAGCAGTACTTC
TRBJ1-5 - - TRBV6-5 CASSYNRGEPQHF TGTGCCAGCAGTTACAACCGGGGCGAGCCCCAGCATTTT
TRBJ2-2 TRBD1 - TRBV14 CASSQARPGQGGTGELFF TGTGCCAGCAGCCAAGCCAGACCGGGACAGGGTGGAACGGGGGAGCTGTTTTTT
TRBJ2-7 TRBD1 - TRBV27 CASSFRDSPVYEQYF TGTGCCAGCAGTTTTCGGGACAGCCCCGTCTACGAGCAGTACTTC
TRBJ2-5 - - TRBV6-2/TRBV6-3 CASSSQRTGETQYF TGTGCCAGCAGCTCCCAAAGAACGGGAGAGACCCAGTACTTC
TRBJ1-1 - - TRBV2 CASNLGQRAFF TGTGCCAGCAATTTGGGTCAGCGCGCTTTCTTT
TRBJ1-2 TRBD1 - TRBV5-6 CASSLPGGGYGYTF TGTGCCAGCAGCTTGCCAGGGGGCGGCTATGGCTACACCTTC
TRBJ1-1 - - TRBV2 CASSEFNTEAFF TGTGCCAGCAGTGAATTCAACACTGAAGCTTTCTTT
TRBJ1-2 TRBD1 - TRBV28 CASSLSGTGSNYGYTF TGTGCCAGCAGTCTTTCCGGGACAGGGTCTAACTATGGCTACACCTTC
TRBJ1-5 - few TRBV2 CASSEFRGYHQPQHF TGTGCCAGCAGTGAGTTTCGGGGGTACCATCAGCCCCAGCATTTT
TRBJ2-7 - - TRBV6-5 CASSYSNGGGGVEQYF TGTGCCAGCAGTTACTCGAATGGTGGAGGGGGCGTCGAGCAGTACTTC
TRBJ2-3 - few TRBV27 CASSPLGDTQYF TGTGCCAGCAGTCCCTTGGGGGATACGCAGTATTTT